This T cell receptor (beta chain) was sequenced in a study of T cells after yellow fever vaccination. Study information: Researchers used SMART-Seq v4 Ultra Low Input to prepare fractions that had low cell numbers.

TCRdb independently ran MiXCR on the 5' RACE reads; one entry per CDR3 protein. Among under 200,000 distinct CDR3 sequences listed, approximately 10% were seen once. This clonotype has a handful of counts. V lost 3 bases to trimming and J lost 4 bases, with 7 bases between them. This CDR3 region has 12 residues. Germline CDR1 is SGHAT and CDR2 is FQDESV (reference sequence). The receptor comes from a man between 18 and 35 years old who received the YFV17D yellow fever vaccine. The sample consisted of CD8+ T cells sorted from PBMCs, taken 15 days after the yellow fever booster vaccination. The chain carries TRBV11-1 and TRBJ2-7, with TRBD2 as a possible D gene (5 bases). CDR3 region: CASSFSDYEQYF. CDR3 nucleotides: TGTGCCAGCAGCTTTAGCGATTACGAGCAGTACTTC.